The clone carrying this TCR beta chain was seen more than once but under ten times. One entry per CDR3 protein, called by TCRdb with MiXCR from the RT-PCR reads. This table holds about 680,000 distinct CDR3 sequences, 12% to 15% found once. Trimming took 4 bases from V and 3 from J, leaving 17 bases between them. Germline V CDR1 and CDR2: SGHRS, YFSETQ. The CDR3 is 15 amino acids. Sample: memory CD4+ T cells from blood. V is TRBV5-1 and J is TRBJ2-7; tentatively, D is TRBD1 or TRBD2 (5 bases each). The clonotype was recovered from a female donor in good health, serving as a healthy control. CDR3: CASSVGSTRVYEQYF. The CDR3 DNA sequence: TGCGCCAGCAGCGTGGGGAGCACCAGGGTCTACGAGCAGTACTTC.